Reported below is one T cell receptor (beta chain). What this receptor recognizes is not known. Base qualities are not provided; no much larger clone lies one nucleotide away. In total, fewer than 750 healthy bone marrow donors made up the cohort. At the time of sampling, every cohort member was nominally healthy, though immune exposures that went unrecorded were likely present. The donor tested CMV seronegative and was one of the 352 seronegative cohort members. A peripheral blood sample was provided by each donor, and peripheral blood mononuclear cells were used for TCR beta sequencing. Genomic DNA was extracted from the blood cell samples with the Qiagen DNeasy Blood Extraction Kit. The record originates from a study of cytomegalovirus exposure and HLA in healthy donors (dated by TCRdb to about 2017). As for the study more broadly: In an earlier analysis of around 540 of the donors, 250 to 350 Gb of sequence data and 100 million or so unique TCR beta sequences from about 190 million T cells were reported. To predict cytomegalovirus infection status, the study combined high-throughput TCR immunosequencing, statistical association of individual TCRs with disease status, and machine learning. Of the 300 to 400 genotyped donors, 65% to 90% fell in the genetic ancestry cluster associated with self-reported Caucasian donors. The study profiled the T cell repertoires of some 610 subjects by immunosequencing and related them to cytomegalovirus serostatus. Roughly five DR-DQ haplotypes were handled as single units for association and clustering, since linkage in the cohort was strong. An earlier analysis of 500 to 750 of the donors applied high-throughput TCR beta sequencing to assess whether each TCR beta V gene segment acted as functional or pseudogenic. An early release covering roughly 640 HLA-typed donors comprised approximately 300 gigabases of sequencing data and tens of millions of unique TCR sequences. All discovery cohort repertoires had been generated on a single sequencing platform. Among about 400 genotyped donors of the cohort, an average of approximately 220,000 unique TCR beta nucleotide sequences was sequenced per donor, of which about 19% were non-productive. Both class I and class II loci were covered by HLA typing, at four-digit resolution. The number of typed donors differed by locus: 629-630 for A, B, C, DRB1 and DQB1; some 540 for DQA1; approximately 600 for DPA1; and some 470 for DPB1. In addition to the first cohort of roughly 670 subjects, a separate validation cohort of 130 or so different subjects was used. The study aimed to test whether signatures of past pathogen exposure could be identified by cataloging public T cell receptors. Alongside the repertoire data, information on donor age, sex, ethnicity and CMV serostatus was compiled. In the later analysis, no new phenotypic data were used to find candidate immune exposures; instead, reliance was placed on TCR beta sequences and their occurrence across donors. A later analysis re-analyzed previously published TCR beta repertoires from roughly 600 donors and added high-resolution HLA genotyping to study TCR occurrence patterns. A later genetic analysis took genome-wide SNP genotypes for about three fifths of the roughly 700 donors and used that subset as a discovery cohort. General conclusions and limits of the study: Across donors, most TCR sequences were observed very rarely, whereas some public TCRs were present in many individuals. In a later analysis, the rate of TCR association differed among HLA loci, with DRB1 alleles having the most associated TCRs and HLA-C alleles having the fewest. When HLA alleles, especially DR and DQ, strongly co-occurred, TCR associations were difficult to assign to individual alleles. Some IMGT-functional V segments, including TRBV6-2 and TRBV6-3, could not be distinguished by the 87-base-pair reads and were therefore excluded. In a later analysis, HLA-associated TCR beta chains showed more clonal expansion and lower generation probabilities than non-associated chains that were equally common. Cytomegalovirus status was reported to be diagnosed by the classifier with high specificity and sensitivity in both the original and validation cohorts. A later analysis found that most CMV-associated TCR beta chains appeared HLA-restricted, with HLA associations seemingly driven largely by CMV exposure. According to a later genetic analysis, donors in an Asian-associated ancestry cluster had fewer N-insertions in productive TCRs than the approximately 700-donor mean. This cohort had only TCR beta chains sequenced, and the lack of alpha or paired-chain data limited which features could be detected. The authors suggested that the approach could potentially be extended to other disease states and immunological phenotypes. Specific HLA alleles were associated with more than 15,000 TCR beta sequences at a false discovery rate of 0.05 in a later analysis. A cluster of highly shared sequence variants was judged likely to represent a technical artifact of the sequencing pipeline. HLA typing was unavailable for some donors at each locus, so association tests used only the typed subset. In vitro tests confirmed that three of the cytomegalovirus-associated TCR beta chains recognize cytomegalovirus antigens. The only immune exposure information available for the cohort was CMV serostatus. In an earlier analysis of 587 of the donors, most TCR beta V segments appeared in productive rearrangements about 90% or about 30% of the time, broadly matching IMGT annotations. Because counts were too low, roughly 17 rarely observed V segments, including chromosome 9 orphons, were left out of the earlier analysis of approximately 500 of the donors. An association between a missense DCLRE1C variant and V-gene and J-gene trimming of TCR beta chains was found in a later genetic analysis and replicated in an independent cohort. In a later analysis, several top co-occurrence clusters were reported to appear linked to parvovirus B19, influenza, CMV and Epstein-Barr virus. A further reported finding was that TCR beta sequences accurately predicted the HLA-A and HLA-B alleles for most subjects in the first cohort. A total of 150 to 200 TCR beta chains were listed by the study as associated with cytomegalovirus. Correlated functional status among segregating V segments might reflect linkage disequilibrium, but an unknown experimental factor could not be ruled out. Sequencing depth was assumed to be roughly uniform across donors in the presence/absence analyses, though that assumption may not hold.

V drops 7 bases and J drops 2 bases, leaving 15 bases in between. The CDR3 covers 14 residues, taking in both the cysteine and the phenylalanine. The sequence is cut down to CDR3 DNA, 42 bases in frame from base 1. The germline V gene encodes CDR1 MNHNS and CDR2 SASEGT. The protocol used for the library was the immunoSEQ multiplex PCR assay. A mixture of 60 forward primers for TCR Vbeta segments and 13 reverse primers for TCR Jbeta segments was used in the multiplex PCR. The CDR3 region of rearranged TCR beta genes was amplified from genomic DNA with a multiplex PCR assay. The amplified TCR beta libraries were sequenced on the Illumina HiSeq System as 87-base-pair reads. In the original analysis: In a later analysis, tens of millions of unique TCR beta chains were counted across the approximately 640 repertoires, and approximately 9.9 million of these chains were shared by at least two donors. Raw reads were error-corrected and collapsed into unique sequences with a nearest-neighbor algorithm that merged closely related sequences to remove PCR and sequencing errors. V, D and J gene segments were assigned by aligning CDR3 sequences to IMGT reference sequences. For a sequence to be retained, a match of at least six nucleotides was required to both a V gene segment and a J gene segment. Rearrangements were called productive when the CDR3 lacked stop codons and stayed in frame with V and J; all others were non-productive. CDR3 was defined by IMGT convention, running from the second conserved V-encoded cysteine to the conserved J-encoded phenylalanine. Sequences without an unambiguous match to a single V gene segment were excluded from the earlier analysis of a few hundred of the donors. In an earlier analysis of more than 500 of the donors, a V segment was called functional when productive rearrangements were above 56.7%, and segregating when the standard deviation between donors exceeded 5%. To diagnose cytomegalovirus status from the catalog of TCR beta chain sequences, a statistical classification framework was built. A later analysis assigned V and J genes by comparing TCR nucleotide sequences with IMGT/GENE-DB human TR gene sequences. The TCRdist pipeline was used in a later analysis to assign CDR3 sequences and most-parsimonious VDJ recombination scenarios. A later analysis defined each TCR beta chain by its CDR3 amino acid sequence plus V-gene family, and excluded reads lacking a unique V-gene family. In a later analysis, around 600 highly shared, low-generation-probability nucleotide sequences were removed to address suspected cross-contamination and a sequencing artifact. A later analysis calculated a clonal expansion index for each public chain from normalized within-repertoire ranks of inferred template counts. Generation probabilities in a later analysis came from a VDJ recombination model fitted to out-of-frame rearrangements, and those results were checked against IGoR. In a later analysis, hypergeometric tests were used to score TCR-TCR, TCR-HLA and TCR-CMV co-occurrence, with a repertoire-size bias correction applied to TCR pairs. To estimate false discovery rates, a later analysis permuted the HLA or CMV assignments 20 times. In a later analysis, co-occurring TCRs were grouped using DBSCAN, and TCRdist sequence similarity was added for clustering within HLA-allele-positive subsets. Co-occurrence clustering excluded repertoires with fewer than 30,000 or more than 120,000 public chains, plus five with anomalous nucleotide sharing. The immuneACCESS repertoire file appears here via TCRdb, limited to in-frame rearrangements. These files lack a portion of the clones; in checked studies, under half of the deficit traces to unresolved V genes, and the cause of the others is not known. V and J calls plus clone size are reproduced from that table; the DNA served to infer D and trimming. In this sample the table shows roughly 150,000 clones, over 80% of which occur a single time. The ten largest clonotypes hold around 1.3% of the sample.

Recombination linked TRBV6-1 to TRBJ2-7, with a weak D call of TRBD1 (5 bases match). The origin of this receptor is a boy aged 2 to 10 in good health and CMV-seronegative. Sequencing was done on a sample of PBMCs. Here the CDR3 is given as CASMIPTETYEQYF. The sequenced DNA is TGTGCCAGCATGATACCGACAGAGACCTACGAGCAGTACTTC.